This record looks at one TCR beta chain sequence and its context. As for treatment: about 20 received Ad26.COV2.S at low or high dose, single or two shots; roughly five received placebo; per-sample allocation not given. Day 63 after the first vaccine or placebo injection was the time point for sampling. The data were taken from a study of Ad26.COV2.S vaccination and SARS-CoV-2 variants. Study at large: Enrollment placed the donor in the COV1001 Ad26.COV2.S trial arm. Ad26.COV2.S was injected intramuscularly once or twice, 56 days apart.

V lost 1 base to trimming and J lost 4 bases; unmatched junction nucleotides: 8. The germline gives CDR1 LGHNA, CDR2 YSLEER. The length of the CDR3 is 17 residues. Repertoires were generated with immunoSEQ multiplex PCR, while TCRdb's copy carries only in-frame clones and drops some. The table has about 350,000 clones, roughly 84% seen once. The chain combines TRBV4-3 with TRBJ1-4; 8 bases agree with TRBD1. The sequence was obtained from a person aged 18-60 years who received the Ad26.COV2.S COVID-19 vaccine or a placebo. Sequenced material: peripheral blood, taken in a trial of Ad26.COV2.S vaccine versus placebo. The CDR3, as DNA: TGCGCCAGCAGCCAAGTCCCGGGACAGGACCGTAATGAAAAACTGTTTTTT. It yields the protein CASSQVPGQDRNEKLFF.